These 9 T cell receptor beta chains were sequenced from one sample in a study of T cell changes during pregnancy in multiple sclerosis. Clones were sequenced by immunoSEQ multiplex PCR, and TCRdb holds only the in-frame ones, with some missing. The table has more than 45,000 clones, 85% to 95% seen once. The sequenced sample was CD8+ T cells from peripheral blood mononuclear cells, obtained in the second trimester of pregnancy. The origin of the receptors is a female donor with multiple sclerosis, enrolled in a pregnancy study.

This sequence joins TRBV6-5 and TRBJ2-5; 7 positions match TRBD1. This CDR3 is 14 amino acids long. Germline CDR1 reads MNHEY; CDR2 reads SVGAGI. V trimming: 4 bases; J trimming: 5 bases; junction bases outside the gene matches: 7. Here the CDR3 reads CASSLTGWKETQYF. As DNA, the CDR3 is TGTGCCAGCAGTTTGACAGGGTGGAAGGAGACCCAGTACTTC.

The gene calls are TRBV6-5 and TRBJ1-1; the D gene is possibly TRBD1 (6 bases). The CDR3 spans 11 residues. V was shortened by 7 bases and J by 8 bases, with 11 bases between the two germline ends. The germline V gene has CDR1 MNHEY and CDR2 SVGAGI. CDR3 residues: CASTTDREAFF. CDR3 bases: TGTGCCAGCACCACGGACAGAGAAGCTTTCTTT.

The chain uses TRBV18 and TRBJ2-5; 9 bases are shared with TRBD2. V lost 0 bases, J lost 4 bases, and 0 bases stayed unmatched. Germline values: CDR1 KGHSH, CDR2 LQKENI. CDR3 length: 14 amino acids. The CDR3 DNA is TGTGCCAGCTCACCACCAGCGGGGGGAGAGACCCAGTACTTC. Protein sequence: CASSPPAGGETQYF.

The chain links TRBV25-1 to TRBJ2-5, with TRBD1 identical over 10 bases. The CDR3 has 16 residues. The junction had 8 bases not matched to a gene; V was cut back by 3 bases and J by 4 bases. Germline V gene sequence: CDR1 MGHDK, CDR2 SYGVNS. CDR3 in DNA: TGTGCCAGCAGTGATCCCGGACAGGGGGGCATAGAGACCCAGTACTTC. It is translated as CASSDPGQGGIETQYF.

The CDR3 region has the DNA TGCGCCAGCAGCCGCGACCTAGCGACCTCCTACGAGCAGTACTTC. Its protein is CASSRDLATSYEQYF. The genes are TRBV5-1 and TRBJ2-7; perhaps TRBD2 as D (6 bases). Germline assignment: CDR1 SGHRS and CDR2 YFSETQ. The CDR3 is 15 amino acids. Trimming pared 4 bases from V and 0 bases from J, leaving 14 bases between.

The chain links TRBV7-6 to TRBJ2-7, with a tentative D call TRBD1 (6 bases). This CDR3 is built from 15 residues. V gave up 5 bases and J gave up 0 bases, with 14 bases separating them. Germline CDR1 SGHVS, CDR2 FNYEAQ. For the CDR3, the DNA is TGTGCCAGCAGCAAACCGGACAGTCCCTCCTACGAGCAGTACTTC. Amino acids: CASSKPDSPSYEQYF. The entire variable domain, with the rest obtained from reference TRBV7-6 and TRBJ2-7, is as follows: GAGVSQSPRYKVTKRGQDVALRCDPISGHVSLYWYRQALGQGPEFLTYFNYEAQQDKSGLPNDRFSAERPEGSISTLTIQRTEQRDSAMYRCASSKPDSPSYEQYFGPGTRLTVT.

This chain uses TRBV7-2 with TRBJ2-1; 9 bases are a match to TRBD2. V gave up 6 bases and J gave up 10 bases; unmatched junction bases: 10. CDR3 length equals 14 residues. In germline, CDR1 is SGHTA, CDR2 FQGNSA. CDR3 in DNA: TGTGCCAGCAGTTCCGCGGGGGGGACCTCGGAGCAGTTCTTC. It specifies CASSSAGGTSEQFF.

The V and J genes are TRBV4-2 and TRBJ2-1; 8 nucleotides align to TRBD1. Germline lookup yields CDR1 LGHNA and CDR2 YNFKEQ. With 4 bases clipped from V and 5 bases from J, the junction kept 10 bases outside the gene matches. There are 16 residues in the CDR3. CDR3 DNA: TGTGCCAGCAGCCGACTTCCCGGGACAGGCAACAATGAGCAGTTCTTC. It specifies CASSRLPGTGNNEQFF.

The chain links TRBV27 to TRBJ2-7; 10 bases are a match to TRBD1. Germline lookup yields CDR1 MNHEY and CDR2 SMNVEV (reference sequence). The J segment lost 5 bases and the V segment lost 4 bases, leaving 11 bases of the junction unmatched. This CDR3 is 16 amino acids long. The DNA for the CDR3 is TGTGCCAGCAGTTCTCTCGGGACAGGGGCGTCGCACGAGCAGTACTTC. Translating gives CASSSLGTGASHEQYF.